Below are 7 T cell receptor beta chains sequenced from a single sample in a study of shared clonotypes between healthy human individuals. Naive CD8 cells lacked CD45RO and underwent positive selection for CCR7, leaving out terminally differentiated effector memory CD45RA+ cells. The data were produced by immunoSEQ multiplex PCR, yet TCRdb's version contains in-frame clones alone and is incomplete. The sample lists around 2,000,000 clones; over 85% were seen once. What was sequenced was naive CD8+ T cells sorted from blood. These receptors came from a man younger than 35 in good health.

The chain uses TRBV7-6 and TRBJ2-3; 9 nucleotides align to TRBD2. Unmatched junction bases numbered 5, after V lost 0 bases and J lost 1 base. The CDR3 runs to 17 residues. CDR1 and CDR2 (germline): SGHVS, FNYEAQ. The CDR3 nucleotides are TGTGCCAGCAGCTTAGCAATTAGCGGGAGCGGCACAGATACGCAGTATTTT. It encodes CASSLAISGSGTDTQYF.

The gene calls are TRBV6-6 and TRBJ2-1, with D possibly matching TRBD2 (5 bases). This CDR3 has 15 residues. The V end lost 7 bases, the J end lost 0 bases, and 13 bases lay between the germline ends. In germline, CDR1 is MNHNY, CDR2 SVGAGI (reference sequence). The DNA for the CDR3 is TGTGCCAGCACCACCGGACTTTACTCCTACAATGAGCAGTTCTTC. Its translation: CASTTGLYSYNEQFF.

The chain couples TRBV5-1 to TRBJ2-2; 11 bases line up with TRBD2. The CDR3 spans 17 residues. V dropped 0 bases and J dropped 4; count of bases not matched to a gene: 5. Germline V CDR1 and CDR2: SGHRS, YFSETQ. CDR3 sequence: CASSLGVLAGVTGELFF. CDR3 bases: TGCGCCAGCAGCTTGGGAGTACTAGCGGGAGTCACCGGGGAGCTGTTTTTT.

This clone was counted once. This sequence joins TRBV4-3 and TRBJ2-5, with 12 bases that match TRBD2. The germline gives CDR1 LGHNA, CDR2 YSLEER. This CDR3 has 16 amino acids. The junction had 4 bases not matched to a gene; V was cut back by 1 base and J by 4 bases. CDR3 in amino acids: CASSQGTSGIGETQYF. The CDR3 nucleotides are TGCGCCAGCAGCCAAGGGACTAGCGGGATAGGAGAGACCCAGTACTTC.

This clone appeared a single time. The chain has TRBV7-9 and TRBJ2-3; 9 bases agree with TRBD2. Trimming cost V 4 bases and J 3 bases; bases outside gene matches: 14. This CDR3 has 18 residues. Germline V lookup: CDR1 SEHNR, CDR2 FQNEAQ (reference sequence). The CDR3 here is CASSSFGGRADRTDTQYF. The CDR3 DNA follows: TGTGCCAGCAGCTCTTTCGGCGGGAGGGCGGATAGGACAGATACGCAGTATTTT.

For this clone: At the DNA level, this CDR3 is encoded by other sequences in the same sample as well. The chain uses TRBV6-6 and TRBJ2-7, with D unresolved. V was shortened by 0 bases and J by 2 bases, with 8 bases between the two germline ends. The germline V gene has CDR1 MNHNY and CDR2 SVGAGI (reference sequence). The CDR3 sequence is 14 residues long. CDR3 nucleotides: TGTGCCAGCAGTTACTCCCCAGGAACCTACGAGCAGTACTTC. It encodes CASSYSPGTYEQYF.

The chain links TRBV2 to TRBJ1-1, with D tentatively TRBD1 (5 bases). The CDR3 covers 13 residues. Per germline, CDR1 SNHLY and CDR2 FYNNEI. The V and J ends lost 6 bases and 8 bases respectively, with 16 bases between them. The CDR3 DNA sequence: TGTGCCAGCAGGGAGATCAGGGAGGGGGAAGCTTTCTTT. Its translation: CASREIREGEAFF. The full variable domain, in which reference TRBV2 and TRBJ1-1 provide the parts outside the CDR3, is EPEVTQTPSHQVTQMGQEVILRCVPISNHLYFYWYRQILGQKVEFLVSFYNNEISEKSEIFDDQFSVERPDGSNFTLKIRSTKLEDSAMYFCASREIREGEAFFGQGTRLTVV.